This T cell receptor beta chain was retrieved from a study of Graves' ophthalmopathy and Graves' hyperthyroidism. Study-wide findings and caveats: The blood repertoire also included most expanded thyroid clonotypes above 0.001 frequency.

Amplifying from RNA transcripts, the study obtained TCR beta CDR3 regions. The authors performed first-round RT-PCR with HTBI primers and then a second-round multiplex PCR. TCRdb fed the multiplex PCR reads into MiXCR, producing one record per CDR3 protein. The sample contains roughly 500,000 distinct CDR3 sequences, approximately 15% of which appear only once. This clonotype came up many times. Its specificity is not known. Input material: blood. This TCR came from a woman aged 25 to 45 with Graves' ophthalmopathy.

DNA of the CDR3: TGTGCCAGCAGCTCAACCCCGGGACAGGGGAGGTATGGCTACACCTTC. It yields the protein CASSSTPGQGRYGYTF. V is TRBV11-2 and J is TRBJ1-2; 10 nucleotides match TRBD1. The length of the CDR3 is 16 residues. The V and J ends lost 4 bases and 5 bases, in that order; junction bases with no gene match: 10. The germline gives CDR1 SGHAT, CDR2 FQNNGV.